One sample yielded the 3 T cell receptor beta chains listed below, sequenced in a study of T cells in localized non-small cell lung cancer. The protocol was immunoSEQ multiplex PCR, while the TCRdb copy is restricted to in-frame clones and leaves out a portion. The profile shows about 21,000 clones, approximately 86% of them singletons. The starting material was peripheral blood mononuclear cells, obtained before any cancer treatment. These receptors came from a male donor aged 60 or over with stage II lung adenocarcinoma.

The chain has TRBV7-2 and TRBJ2-1; D remains ambiguous. Germline-derived CDR1 and CDR2 are SGHTA and FQGNSA. V was clipped by 8 bases and J by 4 bases, with 9 bases between them. The CDR3 covers 12 residues. The CDR3 bases are TGTGCCAGCCAAATTCCGTACAATGAGCAGTTCTTC. Protein product: CASQIPYNEQFF.

The CDR3 nucleotides read TGTGCCAGCAGTTCGACTCCCCGGGGTAGGCAGTTCTTC. It is translated as CASSSTPRGRQFF. The chain employs TRBV5-4 and TRBJ2-1; the D gene is possibly TRBD2 (5 bases). The germline V and J ends were trimmed by 5 bases and 12 bases, with 18 bases remaining between them. Germline values: CDR1 SGHNT, CDR2 YYREEE (reference sequence). This CDR3 contains 13 residues.

The chain has TRBV10-2 and TRBJ2-4, with unresolved D. The CDR3 extends over 13 amino acids. The V end was cut by 0 bases, the J end by 3 bases, with 3 bases between. Germline V gene lookup returns CDR1 WSHSY and CDR2 SAAADI. In DNA, the CDR3 is TGCGCCAGCAGTGAGTCCGGCAAAAACATTCAGTACTTC. The encoded protein is CASSESGKNIQYF.